Shown below are 29 T cell receptor beta chains from a single sample sequenced in a study of T cells in tumors after PD-1 blockade (dated 2019 in TCRdb). The receptor library was made with the immunoSEQ multiplex PCR assay. TCRdb provides this immuneACCESS table in a form limited to in-frame rearrangements. Some clones are lacking; in checked studies, under half of them reflect an unresolved V gene, and why the rest are absent is not known. This sample comprises about 15,000 clones, 82% of them detected only once. The top ten hold about 22% of the sample. Per the publication, the time point label means: after anti-PD-1 therapy. Source: PBMCs, taken after anti-PD-1 treatment. The receptor set was obtained from a human donor with basal cell carcinoma.

The J gene is TRBJ2-4, the V gene TRBV7-2, with a tentative D call TRBD2 (7 bases). V lost 2 bases and J 0 bases, leaving 14 bases between the germline ends. Germline V gene lookup returns CDR1 SGHTA and CDR2 FQGNSA. The CDR3 covers 17 residues. The CDR3 DNA sequence: TGTGCCAGCAGCTTAAGGGGGGGTTCTCTAGCCAAAAACATTCAGTACTTC. Its protein is CASSLRGGSLAKNIQYF.

This clone was found once. The rearrangement links TRBV18 to TRBJ2-3; no firm D call. The CDR3 is made up of 14 amino acids. The germline gives CDR1 KGHSH, CDR2 LQKENI. Trimming pared 0 bases from V and 1 base from J, leaving 5 bases between. The CDR3 loop is CASSPPMGTDTQYF. The CDR3 DNA sequence: TGTGCCAGCTCACCACCAATGGGCACAGATACGCAGTATTTT.

The V and J genes are TRBV6-6 and TRBJ2-7; D unresolved. Germline V gene data show CDR1 as MNHNY and CDR2 as SVGAGI (reference sequence). This CDR3 region has 14 residues. V dropped 2 bases and J dropped 4 bases, with 12 bases sitting between them. CDR3 loop: CASSYDPTTYEQYF. The CDR3 nucleotides read TGTGCCAGCAGTTACGATCCTACGACTTACGAGCAGTACTTC.

The V call is TRBV2, the J call TRBJ1-2; D is perhaps TRBD1 (5 bases). CDR1 and CDR2 from the germline V gene are SNHLY and FYNNEI. This CDR3 has 13 residues. The ends were cut back, 6 bases at V and 6 bases at J, with 14 bases in the middle. The CDR3 region has the DNA TGTGCCAGCAGCGCAAGGGGCTCAAATGGCTACACCTTC. Encoded protein: CASSARGSNGYTF.

In its sample, this clone was seen a few times. The V call is TRBV6-4, the J call TRBJ1-6; D perhaps matches TRBD1 (6 bases). Looked up from germline, CDR1 is MRHNA and CDR2 is SNTAGT. The CDR3 spans 13 residues. The V end lost 3 bases, the J end lost 11 bases, and 11 bases lay between the germline ends. The CDR3 loop is CASSERGATPLHF. In DNA, the CDR3 is TGTGCCAGCAGTGAGAGGGGGGCTACACCCCTCCACTTT.

The chain combines TRBV3-1 (or the pseudogene TRBV3-2) with TRBJ2-7, with TRBD2 identical over 12 bases. The CDR3 runs 17 residues. J gave up 6 bases and V 4 bases, and 13 bases lay outside the gene matches. The germline CDR1 and CDR2 sequences are LGHDT and YNNKEL (reference sequence). Here the CDR3 DNA reads TGTGCCAGCAGCCCCCGACTCCTAGCGGGGGGGCCTTTCGAGCAGTACTTC. It yields the protein CASSPRLLAGGPFEQYF.

This clone was detected a few times. The chain couples TRBV4-2 to TRBJ2-5; a possible D gene is TRBD1 (6 bases). The CDR3 has 14 amino acids. Trimming removed 5 bases from V and 4 bases from J, with 14 bases in between. Looked up from germline, CDR1 is LGHNA and CDR2 is YNFKEQ. The CDR3 bases are TGTGCCAGCAGCGTTACAGGGCGGATAGAGACCCAGTACTTC. Protein sequence: CASSVTGRIETQYF.

This chain uses TRBV7-3 with TRBJ2-3; D possibly corresponds to TRBD2 (6 bases). This CDR3 contains 14 residues. Trimming cost V 3 bases and J 5 bases, with 12 bases left between them. Germline CDR1 reads SGHTA; CDR2 reads FQGTGA. The CDR3 bases are TGTGCCAGCAGCTTTGGGACTGTTGGAGATACGCAGTATTTT. It encodes CASSFGTVGDTQYF. Together with reference TRBV7-3 and TRBJ2-3, the CDR3 gives the full variable domain: GAGVSQTPSNKVTEKGKYVELRCDPISGHTALYWYRQSLGQGPEFLIYFQGTGAADDSGLPNDRFFAVRPEGSVSTLKIQRTERGDSAVYLCASSFGTVGDTQYFGPGTRLTVL.

V and J are TRBV27 and TRBJ1-5, with D maybe TRBD1 (5 bases). There are 14 residues in the CDR3. Germline V gives CDR1 MNHEY, CDR2 SMNVEV (reference sequence). Trimming removed 3 bases at V and 0 bases at J, with 6 bases between. CDR3 in amino acids: CASSLGGSNQPQHF. In DNA form, the CDR3 reads TGTGCCAGCAGTTTGGGGGGTAGCAATCAGCCCCAGCATTTT.

V is TRBV28 and J is TRBJ2-3; unclear D gene. CDR1 and CDR2 (germline): MDHEN, SYDVKM. This CDR3 has 14 amino acids. V was clipped by 3 bases and J by 2 bases, with 9 bases between them. The CDR3 here is CASSLLRNTDTQYF. In DNA, the CDR3 is TGTGCCAGCAGTTTGCTACGGAACACAGATACGCAGTATTTT.

This rearrangement joins TRBV5-1 to TRBJ2-5; 10 bases agree with TRBD1. Losses at the gene ends were 4 bases for V and 3 bases for J; bases not matched to a gene: 9. The CDR3 is 16 residues long. Germline V gene data show CDR1 as SGHRS and CDR2 as YFSETQ. The CDR3: CASSPRQGATEETQYF. The DNA of the CDR3 is TGCGCCAGCAGCCCGAGACAGGGGGCGACCGAAGAGACCCAGTACTTC.

V usage is TRBV7-2 and J usage is TRBJ1-2, with 12 bases that match TRBD1. CDR3 length: 15 amino acids. CDR1 SGHTA and CDR2 FQGNSA come from the germline V gene. J was trimmed by 5 bases and V by 3 bases; bases with no gene match: 4. Here the CDR3 DNA reads TGTGCCAGCAGCTTGGGACAGGGGGCAAGTTATGGCTACACCTTC. It encodes CASSLGQGASYGYTF.

This clone turned up a few times. The chain is built from TRBV12-3 or TRBV12-4 and TRBJ2-1; D gene unclear. The CDR3 totals 12 residues. V dropped 6 bases and J dropped 4 bases, with 7 bases sitting between them. In DNA, the CDR3 is TGTGCCAGCAGCCATCCGTACAATGAGCAGTTCTTC. Protein product: CASSHPYNEQFF.

This chain connects TRBV18 to TRBJ1-1; TRBD1 might be the D (6 bases). V was shortened by 3 bases and J by 1 base, with 18 bases between the two germline ends. The CDR3 contains 17 residues. Germline V gene data show CDR1 as KGHSH and CDR2 as LQKENI. Here the CDR3 reads CASSPTGFGTTNTEAFF. The CDR3 DNA follows: TGTGCCAGCTCACCTACCGGGTTTGGGACAACGAACACTGAAGCTTTCTTT.

V usage is TRBV6-5 and J usage is TRBJ2-7, with 8 bases that match TRBD1. Unmatched junction bases numbered 9, after V lost 11 bases and J lost 0 bases. Germline V gives CDR1 MNHEY, CDR2 SVGAGI. CDR3 length equals 14 residues. CDR3 DNA: TGTGCCGGGGGACAGGACCCCTTCTCCTACGAGCAGTACTTC. This gives the protein CAGGQDPFSYEQYF.

The chain employs TRBV4-3 and TRBJ2-7; D remains unclear. The germline V gene encodes CDR1 LGHNA and CDR2 YSLEER. CDR3 length: 16 residues. With 4 bases removed from V and 0 bases from J, the gap between germline ends came to 16 bases. CDR3 DNA sequence: TGCGCCAGCAGCCTTACTGTGGGTAGGAGCTCCTACGAGCAGTACTTC. Translated: CASSLTVGRSSYEQYF.

This clone was observed once. The chain has TRBV6-5 and TRBJ1-4; tentatively, D is TRBD1 (5 bases). CDR1 MNHEY and CDR2 SVGAGI come from the germline V gene. Trimming left V 0 bases short and J 5 bases short, with 10 bases between. The CDR3 has 15 residues. The CDR3 DNA is TGTGCCAGCAGTTACTCGACAGTCCTAAATGAAAAACTGTTTTTT. Encoded protein: CASSYSTVLNEKLFF.

This chain connects TRBV5-4 to TRBJ2-5; a possible D gene is TRBD2 (5 bases). With 4 bases removed from V and 5 bases from J, the gap between germline ends came to 15 bases. This CDR3 region has 14 residues. Germline assignment: CDR1 SGHNT and CDR2 YYREEE (reference sequence). CDR3 coding DNA: TGTGCCAGCAGCCCTGCGGGTGGGGAGGAGACCCAGTACTTC. This codes for CASSPAGGEETQYF.

Points on this clone: Within the sample, other DNA sequences also encode this same CDR3. This chain uses TRBV5-1 with TRBJ1-4; D gene ambiguous. The ends were cut back, 0 bases at V and 0 bases at J, with 6 bases in the middle. CDR1 is SGHRS, CDR2 YFSETQ, per germline. The CDR3 has 15 residues. The CDR3 is CASSLAGTTNEKLFF. Here the CDR3 DNA reads TGCGCCAGCAGCTTGGCCGGGACAACTAATGAAAAACTGTTTTTT.

The chain couples TRBV11-2 to TRBJ2-2; 8 nucleotides align to TRBD1. Trimming took 4 bases from V and 1 from J; bases not matched to a gene: 14. This CDR3 is 19 amino acids long. The germline V gene encodes CDR1 SGHAT and CDR2 FQNNGV. The CDR3 DNA reads TGTGCCAGCAGCTCGCTCTGGGAGCCAGGGACAGGGAACACCGGGGAGCTGTTTTTT. Translation gives CASSSLWEPGTGNTGELFF.

This chain uses TRBV19 with TRBJ2-3, with 8 positions matching TRBD2. J lost 12 bases, V lost 4 bases, and 9 bases had no gene match. This CDR3 region has 13 residues. Germline values: CDR1 LNHDA, CDR2 SQIVND (reference sequence). The CDR3 coding sequence is TGTGCCAGTAGTAACCAGGGACTAGGACAACAGTATTTT. Protein sequence: CASSNQGLGQQYF.

This chain joins TRBV11-3 and TRBJ2-2; D unclear. CDR3 size: 11 residues. Trimming cost V 4 bases and J 6 bases, with 3 bases left between them. The germline gives CDR1 SGHNT, CDR2 YENEEA. The CDR3 sequence: CASSYSGELFF. The CDR3 DNA reads as TGTGCCAGCAGCTACTCCGGGGAGCTGTTTTTT.

This rearrangement joins TRBV5-1 to TRBJ1-1; D not certain. CDR3 length equals 12 residues. V shed 0 bases and J shed 10 bases, with 10 bases lying between them. Per germline, CDR1 SGHRS and CDR2 YFSETQ. The CDR3 is CASSLGGNGAFF. The CDR3 nucleotides read TGCGCCAGCAGCTTGGGGGGAAATGGAGCTTTCTTT. The whole variable domain, remainder taken from reference TRBV5-1 and TRBJ1-1, is KAGVTQTPRYLIKTRGQQVTLSCSPISGHRSVSWYQQTPGQGLQFLFEYFSETQRNKGNFPGRFSGRQFSNSRSEMNVSTLELGDSALYLCASSLGGNGAFFGQGTRLTVV.

This chain joins TRBV7-4 and TRBJ2-7; 15 positions agree with TRBD2. CDR1 is SGHVT, CDR2 SQSDAQ, per germline. The CDR3 loop spans 17 amino acids. The J segment lost 1 base and the V segment lost 1 base, leaving 2 bases of the junction unmatched. The CDR3 DNA sequence: TGTGCCAGCAGCTTAGTGGGACTAGCGGGAGGTTCCTACGAGCAGTACTTC. It codes for CASSLVGLAGGSYEQYF.

The gene calls are TRBV30 and TRBJ2-5; TRBD1 matches at 10 bases. The CDR3 is 15 residues long. CDR1 and CDR2 from the germline V gene are GTSNPN and SVGIG (reference sequence). V was pared by 3 bases and J by 4 bases, with 8 bases of the junction left unmatched. DNA of the CDR3: TGTGCCTGGAGGCCCGGCGGGACAGGGGCAGAGACCCAGTACTTC. Its translation is CAWRPGGTGAETQYF.

V gene TRBV30 combines with J gene TRBJ2-3, with 12 bases that match TRBD2. The germline V gene encodes CDR1 GTSNPN and CDR2 SVGIG (reference sequence). J gave up 5 bases and V 4 bases, and 4 bases lay outside the gene matches. The CDR3 is made up of 14 amino acids. The CDR3: CAWTSGRAGDTQYF. The CDR3 DNA follows: TGTGCCTGGACTAGCGGGAGGGCCGGAGATACGCAGTATTTT.

This sequence joins TRBV19 and TRBJ2-7; 8 positions agree with TRBD1. From germline, CDR1 is LNHDA and CDR2 SQIVND (reference sequence). The CDR3 totals 14 residues. V lost 4 bases, J lost 3 bases, and 5 bases stayed unmatched. The CDR3 protein is CASSTWDRFYEQYF. CDR3 nucleotide sequence: TGTGCCAGTAGTACTTGGGACAGGTTCTACGAGCAGTACTTC.

The rearrangement uses TRBV7-9 and TRBJ1-3, with 10 bases that match TRBD1. This CDR3 is 15 amino acids long. With 4 bases clipped from V and 7 bases from J, the junction kept 7 bases outside the gene matches. Germline V lookup: CDR1 SEHNR, CDR2 FQNEAQ (reference sequence). This CDR3 is CASSSERQGANTIYF. CDR3 DNA sequence: TGTGCCAGCAGCTCAGAGAGACAGGGGGCTAACACCATATATTTT.

A few counts support this clone. This chain uses TRBV7-9 with TRBJ2-1; TRBD2 matches at 11 bases. Per germline, CDR1 SEHNR and CDR2 FQNEAQ (reference sequence). This CDR3 has 15 residues. Trimming cost V 3 bases and J 2 bases; bases outside gene matches: 0. In DNA, the CDR3 is TGTGCCAGCAGCTTTAGCGGGGGGGCCTACAATGAGCAGTTCTTC. It encodes CASSFSGGAYNEQFF.